This is a list of T cell receptor beta chains from one sample in a study of T cells in pancreatic ductal adenocarcinoma. Data came from immunoSEQ multiplex PCR; TCRdb stores just in-frame clones and leaves some out. The sample includes around 16,000 clones, approximately 90% seen only once; the top ten take approximately 16%. Sequencing input: PBMCs. These TCRs come from a human donor with pancreatic ductal adenocarcinoma. Each CDR3 is given with its conserved first and last residue. Each record gives: CDR3 length, J gene, V gene, D gene, clone size, CDR3 DNA, CDR3 protein. A D gene is named only where the DNA matches it firmly. A row's size may be missing; if present it is once, few, many or a size class.

>17|TRBJ2-3|TRBV11-2|.|.
TGTGCCAGCAGCTCCGATGAAGGACCCGGGTCCACAGATACGCAGTATTTT
CASSSDEGPGSTDTQYF
>14|TRBJ1-1|TRBV28|.|once
TGTGCCAGCAGTTTAACAGAGGGGCGCACTGAAGCTTTCTTT
CASSLTEGRTEAFF
>16|TRBJ2-7|TRBV19|.|.
TGTGCCAGTAGTATCGACTCCGGGACTGGGGTCGGGGAGCAGTACTTC
CASSIDSGTGVGEQYF
>11|TRBJ2-1|TRBV15|.|.
TGTGCCACCAGCAGAGTCAATGAGCAGTTCTTC
CATSRVNEQFF
>16|TRBJ1-2|TRBV4-3|TRBD1|.
TGCGCCAGCAGCCAAGATCACAGGGGGCATCACTATGGCTACACCTTC
CASSQDHRGHHYGYTF
>14|TRBJ1-1|TRBV5-4|.|.
TGTGCCAGCAGCTTGGCCCTGGCTAACACTGAAGCTTTCTTT
CASSLALANTEAFF
>17|TRBJ1-2|TRBV5-6|TRBD1|.
TGTGCCAGCAGCCTCCTATCCGGGACAGGGCTATATGTCCGCTACACCTTC
CASSLLSGTGLYVRYTF
>14|TRBJ2-1|TRBV2|.|.
TGTGCCAGCAGTGAAGCGGGCCTAGAAAATGAGCAGTTCTTC
CASSEAGLENEQFF
>18|TRBJ2-1|TRBV4-3|TRBD2|.
TGCGCCAGCAGCCGAAGACACAGCGGGAGAGAATCCTACAATGAGCAGTTCTTC
CASSRRHSGRESYNEQFF
>20|TRBJ2-2|TRBV2|TRBD2|once
TGTGCCAGCAGTGAAGGGACTAGCGGGGGCCTTTCTGTCGGCACCGGGGAGCTGTTTTTT
CASSEGTSGGLSVGTGELFF
>16|TRBJ2-7|TRBV5-6|TRBD2|.
TGTGCCAGCAGCTTACTAGCGGGGAAAAGCTCCTACGAGCAGTACTTC
CASSLLAGKSSYEQYF
>16|TRBJ1-2|TRBV6-5|TRBD1|.
TGTGCCAGCAGTTACGACAGGGGGCAATTATTGGGTGGCTACACCTTC
CASSYDRGQLLGGYTF
>14|TRBJ1-4|TRBV5-6|.|.
TGTGCCAGCAGCTCCAGGCGCTTAGGAGAAAAACTGTTTTTT
CASSSRRLGEKLFF
>19|TRBJ1-3|TRBV4-3|TRBD1|.
TGCGCCAGCAGCCAAGAAGGTTTACAGGGGGCTGAGTCTGGAAACACCATATATTTT
CASSQEGLQGAESGNTIYF
>16|TRBJ1-1|TRBV5-5|.|.
TGTGCCAGCAGCCGATCCGTCGACAGTCCGAACACTGAAGCTTTCTTT
CASSRSVDSPNTEAFF
>15|TRBJ2-3|TRBV13|TRBD2|few
TGTGCCAGCAGCCCAAGACTAGCGGGGTTTCATACGCAGTATTTT
CASSPRLAGFHTQYF
>12|TRBJ2-1|TRBV7-9|.|.
TGTGCCAGCAGCCCAGGAGGGCTGGAGATGTTCTTC
CASSPGGLEMFF
>15|TRBJ1-2|TRBV19|TRBD1|.
TGTGCCAGTAGTATCGGGACAGGGGGCATCTATGGCTACACCTTC
CASSIGTGGIYGYTF
>16|TRBJ1-2|TRBV11-2|TRBD1|.
TGTGCCAGCAGCTTAGATGCCGGGACAGGGGGCTATGGCTACACCTTC
CASSLDAGTGGYGYTF
>16|TRBJ2-7|TRBV2|.|.
TGTGCCAGCAGTGAAGCTAACAGTCCTATCTCCTACGAGCAGTACTTC
CASSEANSPISYEQYF
>15|TRBJ2-7|TRBV7-2|TRBD1|.
TGTGCCAGCAGCGGCCGGGACAGGGGGTCCTACGAGCAGTACTTC
CASSGRDRGSYEQYF
>11|TRBJ2-3|TRBV20-1|.|.
TGCAGTGGTCCGAGCACAGATACGCAGTATTTT
CSGPSTDTQYF
>15|TRBJ2-7|TRBV7-9|TRBD1|once
TGTGCCAGCAGCCGGGGACAGGGGAAATCCTACGAGCAGTACTTC
CASSRGQGKSYEQYF
>20|TRBJ2-3|TRBV28|TRBD2|.
TGTGCCAGCAGTTCCCCGAGGGTAGCGGGAGGGCCAGCGAAGACAGATACGCAGTATTTT
CASSSPRVAGGPAKTDTQYF
>11|TRBJ2-7|TRBV20-1|.|once
TGCAGTGCTAGTTATCGCGACGAGCAGTACTTC
CSASYRDEQYF
>21|TRBJ2-1|TRBV9|TRBD2|.
TGTGCCAGCAGCGTAGATATTGGACTAGCGGGGGGGTTTAGGTCCTACAATGAGCAGTTCTTC
CASSVDIGLAGGFRSYNEQFF
>16|TRBJ2-1|TRBV2|.|.
TGTGCCAGCAGTCCCAGACAGAACCCTAGCTACAATGAGCAGTTCTTC
CASSPRQNPSYNEQFF